A selection of T cell receptor beta chains follows, all from one sample in a study of blood T cell repertoires in COVID-19. Profiled with immunoSEQ multiplex PCR; TCRdb holds only in-frame clones, not every one. The sample consists of just over 150,000 clones, about 93% of them appearing once. The sequencing input was peripheral blood. The receptors here all came from a woman aged 45-65 years with acute or convalescent COVID-19. CDR3s include the opening cysteine and the closing phenylalanine or tryptophan. D genes are given only for firm matches. Not every row has a clone size; where given, it reads once, few, many or a size class.

>.|TRBD1|TRBJ2-7|TRBV4-3
TGCGCCAGCAGCCAAGATTGGGCAGGGGGTAGCTCCTACGAGCAGTACTTC
CASSQDWAGGSSYEQYF
>.|TRBD1|TRBJ2-3|TRBV19
TGTGCCAGTAGTCTATCCCGGGACAGGGGGCTACCTACGCAGTATTTT
CASSLSRDRGLPTQYF
>.|TRBD1|TRBJ1-1|TRBV30
TGTGCCTGGAGTTCCTGGCAGGGGGCGTCCACTGAAGCTTTCTTT
CAWSSWQGASTEAFF
>.|.|TRBJ1-2|TRBV7-8
TGTGCCAGCAGCTCTCACCTAATAGGCGGGGGGATGGACTATGGCTACACCTTC
CASSSHLIGGGMDYGYTF
>.|.|TRBJ2-7|TRBV6-1
TGTGCCAGCAGTGAAGCGGGGCCCGTTATGGACTACGAGCAGTACTTC
CASSEAGPVMDYEQYF
>.|.|TRBJ2-1|TRBV6-5
TGTGCCAGCAGACCAAGTAGCTCCAATGAGCAGTTCTTC
CASRPSSSNEQFF
>.|TRBD1|TRBJ1-4|TRBV2
TGTGCCAGCAGTCGGGACAGCCCCAGTGAAAAACTGTTTTTT
CASSRDSPSEKLFF
>.|.|TRBJ1-5|TRBV27
TGTGCCAGCGGAAGGAGCCCGAATTATAGCAATCAGCCCCAGCATTTT
CASGRSPNYSNQPQHF
>.|.|TRBJ1-1|TRBV7-2
TGTGCCAGCAGCTTATCCAGGGAGGCGAACACTGAAGCTTTCTTT
CASSLSREANTEAFF
>once|TRBD1|TRBJ2-1|TRBV12-3/TRBV12-4
TGTGCCAGCAGTCGGGACAGGGTGGGGTTCTTC
CASSRDRVGFF
>.|TRBD1|TRBJ2-3|TRBV19
TGTGCCAGTAGTGAGGGACAGGGGGCCACAGATACGCAGTATTTT
CASSEGQGATDTQYF
>.|.|TRBJ1-1|TRBV19
TGTGCCAGTACCCTAGGGAACACTGAAGCTTTCTTT
CASTLGNTEAFF
>.|.|TRBJ2-2|TRBV7-2
TGTGCCAGCAGCTTAGGCGAGGCCCGAACTAACACCGGGGAGCTGTTTTTT
CASSLGEARTNTGELFF
>.|.|TRBJ2-1|TRBV28
TGTGCCAGCCCTCGGGGCAATGAGCAGTTCTTC
CASPRGNEQFF
>.|.|TRBJ1-2|TRBV18
TGTGCCAGCTCACTACCGGGCGGGGGCTATGGCTACACCTTC
CASSLPGGGYGYTF
>.|.|TRBJ2-7|TRBV11-1
TGTGCCAGCAGCTTCTCGTCAGTCGCAGGGCTAGGCGAGCAGTACTTC
CASSFSSVAGLGEQYF
>.|.|TRBJ1-3|TRBV4-3
TGCGCCAGCAGCCAAGATCATTCCTCTGGAAACACCATATATTTT
CASSQDHSSGNTIYF
>.|.|TRBJ2-7|TRBV5-1
TGCGCCAGCAGCTCCGGAGGAGGGCGAAGGACTACCTACGAGCAGTACTTC
CASSSGGGRRTTYEQYF
>.|.|TRBJ1-5|TRBV5-6
TGTGCCAGCAGCCGGGGGGTTGGGCAGCCCCAGCATTTT
CASSRGVGQPQHF
>.|.|TRBJ1-1|TRBV19
TGTGCCAGTAGTATAGGACAGGAAGCTTTCTTT
CASSIGQEAFF
>.|.|TRBJ1-4|TRBV10-3
TGTGCCATCTCGGACAGCCTAAATGAAAAACTGTTTTTT
CAISDSLNEKLFF
>once|TRBD1|TRBJ1-2|TRBV6-5
TGTGCCAGCACCCTAAGACAGGGGGCCCTTTATGGCTACACCTTC
CASTLRQGALYGYTF
>.|.|TRBJ1-2|TRBV20-1
TGCAGTGCTCCGGGGAACTATGGCTACACCTTC
CSAPGNYGYTF
>.|.|TRBJ2-5|TRBV21-1
TGTGCCAGGGTCGGAAGACCCCCGGGAGAGACCCAGTACTTC
CARVGRPPGETQYF
>.|.|TRBJ1-1|TRBV6-5
TGTGCCAGCATCCCACCGGGAGCATATGGGGGAGCTTTCTTT
CASIPPGAYGGAFF
>.|.|TRBJ1-5|TRBV1
TGCACCAGCAGCCCGCTAAGGAGACAGGGGCCTCAGCCCCAGCATTTT
CTSSPLRRQGPQPQHF
>.|.|TRBJ1-5|TRBV28
TGTGCCAGCAATTGGAAGGGGCTGCTCCTCGTGCCCCAGCATTTT
CASNWKGLLLVPQHF
>.|.|TRBJ1-1|TRBV30
TGTGCCTGGAGTGGCAGGCGGAACACTGAAGCTTTCTTT
CAWSGRRNTEAFF
>.|.|TRBJ1-3|TRBV30
TGTGCCTGGAGTGAGGGGAAACAAAGCTCTGGAAACACCATATATTTT
CAWSEGKQSSGNTIYF
>.|TRBD1|TRBJ2-5|TRBV28
TGTGCCAGCAGTTTCTGGACAGGGAAAGGAGAGACCCAGTACTTC
CASSFWTGKGETQYF
>.|.|TRBJ2-6|TRBV12-5
TGTGCTAGTGGTTTGGTAATCGGGGACATTAGCTCTGGGGCCAACGTCCTGACTTTC
CASGLVIGDISSGANVLTF
>.|.|TRBJ2-7|TRBV4-1
TGCGCCAGCAGCCATTTAGGGCAGGGGAGAGGGGACTACGAGCAGTACTTC
CASSHLGQGRGDYEQYF
>.|.|TRBJ2-5|TRBV24-1
TGTGCCACCAGTGTAGCGCACCAAGAGACCCAGTACTTC
CATSVAHQETQYF
>.|.|TRBJ1-4|TRBV10-3
TGTGCCATCAGTGAGGGCGGGGGGAGGTCGACTAATGAAAAACTGTTTTTT
CAISEGGGRSTNEKLFF
>.|.|TRBJ1-4|TRBV7-9
TGTGCCAGCAGCTTTAGTCTGGGAGAAGAAAAACTGTTTTTT
CASSFSLGEEKLFF
>.|.|TRBJ2-7|TRBV5-1
TGCGCCAGCAGCCCCGACAGAGCGCTCTACGAGCAGTACTTC
CASSPDRALYEQYF
>.|TRBD1|TRBJ1-1|TRBV3-1/TRBV3-2
TGTGCCAGCAGACCTTACTCGGGACAGGGGGGTTCTGAAGCTTTCTTT
CASRPYSGQGGSEAFF
>.|TRBD2|TRBJ2-1|TRBV12-5
TGTGCTAGTGGTTTGGTAATAAGCGGGGGGGAGGATGAGCAGTTCTTC
CASGLVISGGEDEQFF
>.|TRBD1|TRBJ1-1|TRBV7-8
TGTGCCAGCAGCTTAGTTTTGGACAGGGCGTTCGCGGGGACTGAAGCTTTCTTT
CASSLVLDRAFAGTEAFF
>once|.|TRBJ2-7|TRBV7-2
TGTGCCAGCAGCTTAGGGGCCGAGCAGTACTTC
CASSLGAEQYF
>.|TRBD1|TRBJ1-6|TRBV9
TGTGCCAGCAGCGTGGGACAGGGGAATTCACCCCTCCACTTT
CASSVGQGNSPLHF
>.|TRBD1|TRBJ1-1|TRBV7-6
TGTGCCAGCAGCTTGGAAGACAGGGGGCGAAGAGCTTTCTTT
CASSLEDRGRRAFF
>.|TRBD1|TRBJ2-1|TRBV18
TGTGCCAGCTCACCTCCGACAGGGTCCGGGAATGAGCAGTTCTTC
CASSPPTGSGNEQFF
>.|TRBD1|TRBJ1-1|TRBV18
TGTGCCAGCTCACCAGGGACAGGGAGGGTTTTCTTT
CASSPGTGRVFF
>.|TRBD1|TRBJ1-2|TRBV5-4
TGTGCCAGCAGCTTGGGACAGGGTACGGGGTACACCTTC
CASSLGQGTGYTF
>.|.|TRBJ2-3|TRBV21-1
TGTGCCACAGCTCCGGGGAGTAACGCAGATACGCAGTATTTT
CATAPGSNADTQYF
>.|.|TRBJ1-1|TRBV15
TGTGCCACCAGCAGAACGGGTACTGAAGCTTTCTTT
CATSRTGTEAFF
>.|.|TRBJ2-2|TRBV7-3
TGTGCCAGCAGCCCCGGAGGAGTGGGAGCGTCGTCCGGGGAGCTGTTTTTT
CASSPGGVGASSGELFF
>.|TRBD2|TRBJ2-1|TRBV4-3
TGCGCCAGCAGCCAAGAGTATCGGCTAGCGGGAGTAAGGTCCTACAATGAGCAGTTCTTC
CASSQEYRLAGVRSYNEQFF
>.|.|TRBJ2-5|TRBV9
TGTGCCAGCAGCGGGACAAACCAAGAGACCCAGTACTTC
CASSGTNQETQYF
>once|.|TRBJ1-1|TRBV28
TGTGCCAGCAGTTCGGGGGTAAACACTGAAGCTTTCTTT
CASSSGVNTEAFF
>.|.|TRBJ1-5|TRBV6-6
TGTGCCAGCAGTTATTACAATCAGCCCCAGCATTTT
CASSYYNQPQHF